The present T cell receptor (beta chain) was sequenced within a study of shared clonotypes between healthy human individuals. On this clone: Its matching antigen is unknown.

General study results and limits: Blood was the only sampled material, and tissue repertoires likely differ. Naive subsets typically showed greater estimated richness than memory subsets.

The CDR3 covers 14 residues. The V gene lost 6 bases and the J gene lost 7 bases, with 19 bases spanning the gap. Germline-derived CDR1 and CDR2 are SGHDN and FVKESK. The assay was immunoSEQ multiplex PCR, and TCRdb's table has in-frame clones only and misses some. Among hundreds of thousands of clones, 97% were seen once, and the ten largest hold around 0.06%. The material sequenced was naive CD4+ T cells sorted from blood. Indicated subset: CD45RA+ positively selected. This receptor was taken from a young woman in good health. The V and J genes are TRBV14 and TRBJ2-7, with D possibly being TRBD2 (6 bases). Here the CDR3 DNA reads TGTGCCAGCAGTAAAAACGCGGGAATGGGAGAGCAGTACTTC. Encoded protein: CASSKNAGMGEQYF.